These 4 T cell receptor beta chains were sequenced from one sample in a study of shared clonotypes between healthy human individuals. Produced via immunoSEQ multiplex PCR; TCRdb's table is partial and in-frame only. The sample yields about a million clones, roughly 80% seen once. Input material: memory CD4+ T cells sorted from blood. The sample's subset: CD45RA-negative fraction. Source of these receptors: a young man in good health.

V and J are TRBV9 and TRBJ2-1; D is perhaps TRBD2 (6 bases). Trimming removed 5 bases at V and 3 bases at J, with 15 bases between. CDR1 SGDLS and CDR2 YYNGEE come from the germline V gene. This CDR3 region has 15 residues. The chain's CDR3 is CASSPTGSLYNEQFF. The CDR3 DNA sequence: TGTGCCAGCAGTCCCACCGGGAGCCTCTACAATGAGCAGTTCTTC.

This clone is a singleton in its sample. Written as DNA, the CDR3 is TGTGCCTGGGGTTACAGGGCTGGAAACACCATATATTTT. Protein sequence: CAWGYRAGNTIYF. The chain recombines TRBV30 with TRBJ1-3; D perhaps matches TRBD1 (6 bases). Germline V gene sequence: CDR1 GTSNPN, CDR2 SVGIG (reference sequence). The length of the CDR3 is 13 residues. V was clipped by 5 bases and J by 2 bases, with 10 bases between them. Combining the CDR3 with reference TRBV30 and TRBJ1-3 gives the whole variable domain SQTIHQWPATLVQPVGSPLSLECTVEGTSNPNLYWYRQAAGRGLQLLFYSVGIGQISSEVPQNLSASRPQDRQFILSSKKLLLSDSGFYLCAWGYRAGNTIYFGEGSWLTVV.

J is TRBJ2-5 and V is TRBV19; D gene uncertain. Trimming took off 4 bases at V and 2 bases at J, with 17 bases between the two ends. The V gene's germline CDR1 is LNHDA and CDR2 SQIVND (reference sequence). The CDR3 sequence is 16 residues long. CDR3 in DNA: TGTGCCAGTAGTAAGCCTCACGGCAGGCGGCAAGAGACCCAGTACTTC. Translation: CASSKPHGRRQETQYF.

This CDR3 is CASSTSATGDYGYTF. CDR3 coding DNA: TGTGCCAGCAGTACATCCGCGACGGGGGACTATGGCTACACCTTC. The gene calls are TRBV28 and TRBJ1-2, with TRBD1 as a possible D gene (5 bases). This CDR3 has 15 amino acids. Trimming cost V 5 bases and J 3 bases, with 16 bases left between them. Germline V CDR1 and CDR2: MDHEN, SYDVKM.